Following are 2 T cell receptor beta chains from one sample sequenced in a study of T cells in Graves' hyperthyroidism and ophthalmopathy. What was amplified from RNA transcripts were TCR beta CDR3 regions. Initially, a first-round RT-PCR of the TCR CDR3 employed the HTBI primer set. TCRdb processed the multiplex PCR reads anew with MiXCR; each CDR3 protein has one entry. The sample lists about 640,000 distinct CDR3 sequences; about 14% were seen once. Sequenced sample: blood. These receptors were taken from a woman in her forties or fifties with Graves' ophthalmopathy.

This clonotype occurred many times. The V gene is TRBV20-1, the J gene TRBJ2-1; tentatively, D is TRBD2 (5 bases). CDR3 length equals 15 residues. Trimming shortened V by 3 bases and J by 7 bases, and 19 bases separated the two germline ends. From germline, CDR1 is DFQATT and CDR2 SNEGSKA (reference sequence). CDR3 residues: CSARFAGERGNEQFF. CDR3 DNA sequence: TGCAGTGCTAGGTTTGCGGGCGAACGCGGGAATGAGCAGTTCTTC.

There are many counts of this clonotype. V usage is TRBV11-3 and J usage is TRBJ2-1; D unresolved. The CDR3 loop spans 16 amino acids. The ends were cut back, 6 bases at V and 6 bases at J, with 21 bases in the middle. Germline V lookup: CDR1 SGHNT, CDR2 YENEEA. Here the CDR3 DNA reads TGTGCCAGCAGGGGAAAGGCAAGAGGTTCGGGCAATGAGCAGTTCTTC. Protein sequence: CASRGKARGSGNEQFF.